Presented here are 31 T cell receptor beta chains from one specimen sequenced in a study of beta chain features in type 1 diabetes. Since all of the isolated RNA was reverse transcribed, expressed TCRB transcripts were what got sequenced. Profiling relied on immunoSEQ multiplex PCR, and the TCRdb table lists in-frame clones only, not all of them. Of some 240,000 clones listed, under 20% were seen once; the top ten hold about 0.092%. For these TCRs, the target antigens are not known. Whole-study results and caveats: Shortening that was moderate but significant affected the TCRB CDR3s of Type 1 diabetes patients in all four CD4+ subsets.

Sequences were obtained from naive CD4+ T cells from blood. These receptors all stem from a man aged 25 to 45 with type 1 diabetes.

The chain has TRBV7-2 and TRBJ2-1; no reliable D call. Germline V CDR1 and CDR2: SGHTA, FQGNSA. This CDR3 has 13 amino acids. The V end was cut by 2 bases, the J end by 2 bases, with 4 bases between. Here the CDR3 reads CASSLSPYNEQFF. CDR3 coding DNA: TGTGCCAGCAGCTTAAGCCCCTACAATGAGCAGTTCTTC.

The rearrangement links TRBV5-1 to TRBJ2-7; D ambiguous. CDR3 length equals 13 residues. Trimming removed 0 bases from V and 4 bases from J, with 8 bases in between. Germline V gene sequence: CDR1 SGHRS, CDR2 YFSETQ. In nucleotides, the CDR3 is TGCGCCAGCAGCTTGGGATCAGAGTACGAGCAGTACTTC. Residues: CASSLGSEYEQYF.

This clone occurred a few times. The genes are TRBV4-2 and TRBJ2-4; D not resolved. The CDR3 spans 16 residues. Trimming pared 0 bases from V and 4 bases from J, leaving 13 bases between. The germline CDR1 and CDR2 sequences are LGHNA and YNFKEQ. This CDR3 reads CASSQEGGPTKNIQYF. CDR3 DNA: TGTGCCAGCAGCCAAGAGGGTGGTCCAACGAAAAACATTCAGTACTTC.

This clone was observed a few times. The chain joins TRBV4-2 to TRBJ1-2, with 7 bases that match TRBD1. V dropped 7 bases and J dropped 6; count of bases not matched to a gene: 5. CDR1 and CDR2 (germline): LGHNA, YNFKEQ. The CDR3 loop spans 12 amino acids. The CDR3 DNA reads TGTGCCAGCACCGGGACAGTTAATGGCTACACCTTC. It is translated as CASTGTVNGYTF.

The chain recombines TRBV7-2 with TRBJ2-1, with 7 nucleotides matching TRBD2. The germline CDR1 and CDR2 sequences are SGHTA and FQGNSA. The CDR3 runs 15 residues. J lost 4 bases, V lost 5 bases, and 8 bases had no gene match. CDR3 protein: CASSVGLAAYNEQFF. For the CDR3, the DNA is TGTGCCAGCAGCGTGGGGCTAGCGGCTTACAATGAGCAGTTCTTC.

The chain uses TRBV25-1 and TRBJ1-1, with D possibly being TRBD1 (6 bases). The ends were cut back, 7 bases at V and 4 bases at J, with 13 bases in the middle. The CDR3 has 13 amino acids. Germline V gene sequence: CDR1 MGHDK, CDR2 SYGVNS. CDR3 DNA: TGTGCCAGCACATTCAGGGGCGGCACTGAAGCTTTCTTT. Its translation: CASTFRGGTEAFF.

This clone was counted a few times. The chain recombines TRBV7-2 with TRBJ2-1; the match to TRBD2 covers 14 bases. The junction had 9 bases not matched to a gene; V was cut back by 5 bases and J by 12 bases. Germline assignment: CDR1 SGHTA and CDR2 FQGNSA. This CDR3 has 15 residues. This chain's CDR3 is CASSPTSGRAGGQFF. CDR3 in DNA: TGTGCCAGCAGCCCGACTAGCGGGAGGGCAGGGGGGCAGTTCTTC.

In this sample, this clone turned up a few times. The chain couples TRBV29-1 to TRBJ1-1; possibly TRBD1 for D (6 bases). Germline V lookup: CDR1 SQVTM, CDR2 ANQGSEA. V was clipped by 7 bases and J by 1 base, with 7 bases between them. The length of the CDR3 is 11 residues. The CDR3: CSAGQNTEAFF. The DNA for the CDR3 is TGCAGCGCGGGACAGAACACTGAAGCTTTCTTT.

V and J are TRBV9 and TRBJ2-1; D unresolved. The CDR3 is 13 residues long. Trimming removed 1 base at V and 8 bases at J, with 10 bases between. The germline V gene has CDR1 SGDLS and CDR2 YYNGEE. The chain's CDR3 is CASSVSGLDEQFF. The CDR3 bases are TGTGCCAGCAGCGTATCTGGGTTGGATGAGCAGTTCTTC.

V gene TRBV7-2 combines with J gene TRBJ1-2; D gene ambiguous. Per germline, CDR1 SGHTA and CDR2 FQGNSA. V was cut by 1 base and J by 2 bases, with 11 bases left in between. The CDR3 spans 15 residues. DNA of the CDR3: TGTGCCAGCAGCTTAGGAGTGGCGGGCAACTATGGCTACACCTTC. This sequence encodes CASSLGVAGNYGYTF. Drawing the rest from reference TRBV7-2 and TRBJ1-2, the complete variable domain is GAGVSQSPSNKVTEKGKDVELRCDPISGHTALYWYRQSLGQGLEFLIYFQGNSAPDKSGLPSDRFSAERTGGSVSTLTIQRTQQEDSAVYLCASSLGVAGNYGYTFGSGTRLTVV.

This clone was counted only a few times. The chain recombines TRBV28 with TRBJ2-1, with D tentatively TRBD2 (6 bases). The CDR3 totals 16 residues. Per the germline V gene, CDR1 is MDHEN and CDR2 is SYDVKM. V lost 6 bases and J 1 base, leaving 16 bases between the germline ends. The chain's CDR3 is CASRSHPGGSYNEQFF. The CDR3 bases are TGTGCCAGCAGGTCGCACCCCGGAGGGTCCTACAATGAGCAGTTCTTC.

This clone was picked up a small number of times. The chain employs TRBV19 and TRBJ2-3, with D maybe TRBD2 (5 bases). This CDR3 region has 14 residues. V dropped 1 base and J dropped 6 bases, with 11 bases sitting between them. The germline V gene has CDR1 LNHDA and CDR2 SQIVND (reference sequence). CDR3 residues: CASSIVRGTDTQYF. CDR3 DNA sequence: TGTGCCAGTAGTATAGTTCGGGGAACGGATACGCAGTATTTT.

The V and J genes are TRBV9 and TRBJ2-3; possibly TRBD2 for D (6 bases). The CDR3 consists of 14 residues. Germline CDR1 reads SGDLS; CDR2 reads YYNGEE. V lost 0 bases and J 2 bases, leaving 7 bases between the germline ends. This chain's CDR3 is CASSVVAVTDTQYF. CDR3 nucleotides: TGTGCCAGCAGCGTAGTAGCGGTCACAGATACGCAGTATTTT.

This clone has just a few counts. V gene TRBV7-9 combines with J gene TRBJ2-4; 8 bases line up with TRBD1. With V trimmed by 6 bases and J by 0 bases, 7 bases remained unmatched. This CDR3 region has 16 residues. Germline CDR1 SEHNR, CDR2 FQNEAQ (reference sequence). In nucleotides, the CDR3 is TGTGCCAGCAGGTTAACAGGGGGGCCAGCCAAAAACATTCAGTACTTC. Encoded protein: CASRLTGGPAKNIQYF.

Turning to this clone: One end of the junction varies from germline; a read error may be responsible. The V gene is TRBV9, the J gene TRBJ2-3; D call uncertain. Germline V gives CDR1 SGDLS, CDR2 YYNGEE. CDR3 length: 14 residues. CDR3 nucleotide sequence: TGTGCCAGCAGCGTAGGATCTCGCACGGATACGCAGTATTTT. It specifies CASSVGSRTDTQYF.

The rearrangement links TRBV30 to TRBJ1-4; TRBD1 matches 12 bases. CDR1 is GTSNPN, CDR2 SVGIG, per germline (reference sequence). CDR3 length: 13 residues. Trimming cost V 8 bases and J 15 bases; bases outside gene matches: 13. CDR3 amino acids: CAGQGTGGTWVFF. The CDR3 region has the DNA TGTGCCGGACAGGGGACAGGGGGCACCTGGGTGTTTTTT. The full variable domain, rest sourced from reference TRBV30 and TRBJ1-4, is SQTIHQWPATLVQPVGSPLSLECTVEGTSNPNLYWYRQAAGRGLQLLFYSVGIGQISSEVPQNLSASRPQDRQFILSSKKLLLSDSGFYLCAGQGTGGTWVFFGSGTQLSVL.

The chain has TRBV9 and TRBJ2-5; TRBD1 aligns across 8 bases. V shed 4 bases, J shed 3 bases, and the junction held 5 bases outside the gene matches. The length of the CDR3 is 14 residues. CDR1 SGDLS and CDR2 YYNGEE come from the germline V gene. The chain's CDR3 is CASSRTGREETQYF. The CDR3 DNA follows: TGTGCCAGCAGCCGGACAGGGCGGGAAGAGACCCAGTACTTC.

This clone was detected only a few times. The chain has TRBV30 and TRBJ1-2; perhaps TRBD1 as D (5 bases). The length of the CDR3 is 13 residues. The germline V gene has CDR1 GTSNPN and CDR2 SVGIG (reference sequence). V was shortened by 7 bases and J by 6 bases, with 18 bases between the two germline ends. CDR3 sequence reads: CAFKGPPRDGYTF. DNA for the CDR3: TGTGCCTTTAAGGGGCCGCCACGGGATGGCTACACCTTC.

This clone was seen a few times. The chain couples TRBV15 to TRBJ2-3; no firm D call. The germline V and J ends were trimmed by 0 bases and 0 bases, with 4 bases remaining between them. The CDR3 is made up of 14 amino acids. In germline, CDR1 is LNHNV, CDR2 YYDKDF (reference sequence). This chain's CDR3 is CATSREPSTDTQYF. CDR3 bases: TGTGCCACCAGCAGAGAGCCGAGCACAGATACGCAGTATTTT.

The CDR3 region has the DNA TGTGCCAGCTCACCGAGAACAGGGATAGAGACCCAGTACTTC. Protein sequence: CASSPRTGIETQYF. V usage is TRBV18 and J usage is TRBJ2-5, with a tentative D call TRBD1 (6 bases). This CDR3 has 14 residues. Germline-derived CDR1 and CDR2 are KGHSH and LQKENI. The V end lost 3 bases, the J end lost 4 bases, and 12 bases lay between the germline ends. Looking up the rest from reference TRBV18 and TRBJ2-5 gives the full variable domain: NAGVMQNPRHLVRRRGQEARLRCSPMKGHSHVYWYRQLPEEGLKFMVYLQKENIIDESGMPKERFSAEFPKEGPSILRIQQVVRGDSAAYFCASSPRTGIETQYFGPGTRLLVL.

This rearrangement joins TRBV11-2 to TRBJ2-5; D might be TRBD1 (6 bases). Germline-derived CDR1 and CDR2 are SGHAT and FQNNGV. CDR3 length: 14 amino acids. Trimming took off 5 bases at V and 2 bases at J, with 12 bases between the two ends. The chain's CDR3 is CASSISTGQETQYF. Here the CDR3 DNA reads TGTGCCAGCAGCATATCGACAGGTCAAGAGACCCAGTACTTC.

The chain combines TRBV9 with TRBJ1-2; no reliable D call. Per the germline V gene, CDR1 is SGDLS and CDR2 is YYNGEE. The CDR3 totals 15 residues. Trimming shortened V by 0 bases and J by 4 bases, and 13 bases separated the two germline ends. This CDR3 is CASSVEVTDVYGYTF. CDR3 DNA: TGTGCCAGCAGCGTAGAGGTAACCGACGTCTATGGCTACACCTTC.

The chain carries TRBV9 and TRBJ2-3, with 9 nucleotides matching TRBD2. The CDR3 totals 16 residues. V was pared by 1 base and J by 4 bases, with 7 bases of the junction left unmatched. CDR1 and CDR2 (germline): SGDLS, YYNGEE. The CDR3 DNA follows: TGTGCCAGCAGCGTAAGGGCGGGAGGGCCCCCAGATACGCAGTATTTT. Translating it yields CASSVRAGGPPDTQYF.

This clone came up a few times. This chain uses TRBV29-1 with TRBJ2-5; perhaps D is TRBD1 or TRBD2 (5 bases each). The germline V gene has CDR1 SQVTM and CDR2 ANQGSEA. With 7 bases removed from V and 1 base from J, the gap between germline ends came to 16 bases. The CDR3 extends over 14 amino acids. The CDR3 loop is CSAGRRLSQETQYF. In DNA, the CDR3 is TGCAGCGCGGGGCGGAGGTTATCCCAAGAGACCCAGTACTTC.

This clone was counted between two and nine times. This chain joins TRBV10-2 and TRBJ2-7; D is unclear. Germline CDR1 reads WSHSY; CDR2 reads SAAADI. The CDR3 length is 14 residues. V was clipped by 6 bases and J by 0 bases, with 12 bases between them. The CDR3: CASRASAVSYEQYF. CDR3 bases: TGCGCCAGCAGGGCCTCAGCTGTCTCCTACGAGCAGTACTTC.

This clone has only a few counts. The chain recombines TRBV2 with TRBJ2-7; a weak D match, TRBD2 (6 bases). The germline gives CDR1 SNHLY, CDR2 FYNNEI. CDR3 length: 17 residues. V was pared by 7 bases and J by 0 bases, with 22 bases between. The CDR3 protein is CASNPGGHGGASYEQYF. The DNA of the CDR3 is TGTGCCAGCAACCCAGGAGGGCACGGCGGCGCCTCCTACGAGCAGTACTTC. The entire variable domain, with the rest obtained from reference TRBV2 and TRBJ2-7, is as follows: EPEVTQTPSHQVTQMGQEVILRCVPISNHLYFYWYRQILGQKVEFLVSFYNNEISEKSEIFDDQFSVERPDGSNFTLKIRSTKLEDSAMYFCASNPGGHGGASYEQYFGPGTRLTVT.

The chain uses TRBV7-2 and TRBJ2-1; no clear D. The ends were cut back, 5 bases at V and 0 bases at J, with 8 bases in the middle. The CDR3 is 14 amino acids. Germline V gene data show CDR1 as SGHTA and CDR2 as FQGNSA. CDR3 sequence: CASSPMGSYNEQFF. CDR3 in DNA: TGTGCCAGCAGCCCCATGGGCTCCTACAATGAGCAGTTCTTC.

V gene TRBV29-1 combines with J gene TRBJ1-1; maybe TRBD1 (5 bases). V lost 5 bases to trimming and J lost 3 bases, with 16 bases between them. The CDR3 has 14 residues. In germline, CDR1 is SQVTM, CDR2 ANQGSEA. The CDR3 DNA sequence: TGCAGCGTTTCCACGAGGCTGGGGGACACTGAAGCTTTCTTT. Encoded protein: CSVSTRLGDTEAFF.

This clone occurred a few times. The V gene is TRBV30, the J gene TRBJ2-7; D tentatively fits TRBD1 or TRBD2 (5 bases each). Germline CDR1 is GTSNPN and CDR2 is SVGIG (reference sequence). Trimming cost V 3 bases and J 0 bases, with 24 bases left between them. This CDR3 has 18 residues. The CDR3 reads CAWREPGTAYRSSYEQYF. Here the CDR3 DNA reads TGTGCCTGGAGGGAGCCCGGGACCGCCTACAGGAGCTCCTACGAGCAGTACTTC.

Here the CDR3 DNA reads TGTGCCAGCAGCTTACACACCGGGACTGGATACAATGAGCAGTTCTTC. Amino acids: CASSLHTGTGYNEQFF. The genes are TRBV11-3 and TRBJ2-1; TRBD2 might be the D (6 bases). This CDR3 is 16 amino acids long. Trimming took off 2 bases at V and 4 bases at J, with 15 bases between the two ends. The germline gives CDR1 SGHNT, CDR2 YENEEA.

J is TRBJ1-1 and V is TRBV11-2; a weak D match, TRBD1 (5 bases). V lost 3 bases and J lost 4, with 18 bases in between. Germline V gene lookup returns CDR1 SGHAT and CDR2 FQNNGV. The length of the CDR3 is 16 residues. CDR3 sequence reads: CASSFPYTAGATEAFF. As DNA, the CDR3 is TGTGCCAGCAGCTTCCCTTACACCGCTGGGGCCACTGAAGCTTTCTTT.